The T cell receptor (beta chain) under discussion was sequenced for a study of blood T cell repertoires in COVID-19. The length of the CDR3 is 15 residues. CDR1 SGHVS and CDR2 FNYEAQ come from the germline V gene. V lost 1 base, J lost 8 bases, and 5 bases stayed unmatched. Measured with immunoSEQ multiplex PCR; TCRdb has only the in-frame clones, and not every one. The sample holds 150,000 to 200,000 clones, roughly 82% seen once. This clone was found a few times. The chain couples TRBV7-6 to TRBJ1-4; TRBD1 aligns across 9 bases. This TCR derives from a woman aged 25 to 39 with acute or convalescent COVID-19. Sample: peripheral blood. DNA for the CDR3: TGTGCCAGCAGCTTAGGGACAGGGGAGAGGGAAAAACTGTTTTTT. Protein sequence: CASSLGTGEREKLFF. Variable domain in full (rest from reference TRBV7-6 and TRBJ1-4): GAGVSQSPRYKVTKRGQDVALRCDPISGHVSLYWYRQALGQGPEFLTYFNYEAQQDKSGLPNDRFSAERPEGSISTLTIQRTEQRDSAMYRCASSLGTGEREKLFFGSGTQLSVL.